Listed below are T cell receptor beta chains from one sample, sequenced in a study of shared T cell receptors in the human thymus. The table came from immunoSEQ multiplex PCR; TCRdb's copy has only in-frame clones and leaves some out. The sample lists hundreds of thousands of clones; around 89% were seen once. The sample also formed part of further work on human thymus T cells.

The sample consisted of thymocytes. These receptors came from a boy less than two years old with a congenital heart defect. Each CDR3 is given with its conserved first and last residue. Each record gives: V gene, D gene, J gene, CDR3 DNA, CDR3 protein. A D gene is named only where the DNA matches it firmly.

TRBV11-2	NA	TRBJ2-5	TGTGCCAGCAGCTTAGCGTCGGAGATCCAAGAGACCCAGTACTTC	CASSLASEIQETQYF
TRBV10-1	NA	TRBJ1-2	TGCGCCAGCAGCGGTTCATACAGTCCTTATGGCTACACCTTC	CASSGSYSPYGYTF
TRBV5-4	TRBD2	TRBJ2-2	TGTGCCAGCACCCAACGGGGCGGGAGGTCTTTCTACACCGGGGAGCTGTTTTTT	CASTQRGGRSFYTGELFF
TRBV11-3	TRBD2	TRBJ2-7	TGTGCCAGCAGCTTGAGACTAGCGGAGGGGAACGAGCAGTACTTC	CASSLRLAEGNEQYF
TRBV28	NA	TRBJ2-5	TGTGCCAGCAGTTACCCTCTAACGAAAGAGACCCAGTACTTC	CASSYPLTKETQYF
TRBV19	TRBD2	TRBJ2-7	TGTGCCAGCCCTAATAGCGGGAGATACGAGCAGTACTTC	CASPNSGRYEQYF
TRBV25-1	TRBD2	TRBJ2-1	TGTGCCAGCAGTGATCTACTAGCGGGAGGCTACAATGAGCAGTTCTTC	CASSDLLAGGYNEQFF
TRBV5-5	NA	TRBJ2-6	TGTGCCAGCAGCTTGGGTGTCAGGGAGGACTCTGGGGCCAACGTCCTGACTTTC	CASSLGVREDSGANVLTF
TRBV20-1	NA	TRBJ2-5	TGCAGTGCTCCCGCCGGAGAGACCCAGTACTTC	CSAPAGETQYF
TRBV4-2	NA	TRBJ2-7	TGTGCCAGCAGCCAAGAAACCCCTCCGAGGAGCTCCTACGAGCAGTACTTC	CASSQETPPRSSYEQYF
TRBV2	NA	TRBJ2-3	TGTGCCAGCAGTGAAAGAGGCAGGGGTCACACAGATACGCAGTATTTT	CASSERGRGHTDTQYF
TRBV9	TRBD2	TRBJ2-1	TGTGCCAGCAGCGCTACGGGAGGATATTACAATGAGCAGTTCTTC	CASSATGGYYNEQFF
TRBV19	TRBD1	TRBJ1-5	TGTGCCAGCCGTATCAGGGGGAAGAGCAATCAGCCCCAGCATTTT	CASRIRGKSNQPQHF
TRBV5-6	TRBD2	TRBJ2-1	TGTGCCAGCAGCTTGGCCTGGCTAGCGGCGGACAATGAGCAGTTCTTC	CASSLAWLAADNEQFF
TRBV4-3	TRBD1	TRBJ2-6	TGCGCCAGCAGCCAAGGGACAGGGCCCCACTCTGGGGCCAACGTCCTGACTTTC	CASSQGTGPHSGANVLTF